Listed below are T cell receptor beta chains from one sample, sequenced in a study of cytomegalovirus exposure and HLA in healthy donors. The table came from immunoSEQ multiplex PCR; TCRdb's copy has only in-frame clones and leaves some out. The table includes over 95,000 clones, roughly 80% detected once. Sequenced material: PBMCs. The origin of the receptors is a man aged 35 to 55 in good health and CMV-seronegative. CDR3s include the opening cysteine and the closing phenylalanine or tryptophan.

V	J	CDR3
TRBV6-5	TRBJ2-5	CASRRLGGRETQYF
TRBV7-3	TRBJ2-3	CASSPGRGRTTDTQYF
TRBV5-4	TRBJ1-1	CASSSGGEPQAGAFF
TRBV6-1	TRBJ2-7	CASSDGGRAYEQYF
TRBV28	TRBJ1-2	CATQTGDYSAGYTF
TRBV28	TRBJ2-2	CASNPFVQGAAGELFF
TRBV6-6	TRBJ1-5	CASSSGQAGNQPQHF
TRBV11-2	TRBJ1-2	CASSPRQGISGGYTF
TRBV28	TRBJ1-1	CASSLTRVGTEAFF
TRBV29-1	TRBJ1-4	CSVEGQPPGEAEKLFF
TRBV10-2	TRBJ2-7	CASSLARVTYEQYF
TRBV18	TRBJ2-2	CASSNRRLNTGELFF
TRBV5-1	TRBJ2-1	CASSLTGARNNEQFF
TRBV7-9	TRBJ1-5	CASSLRGVGQPQHF
TRBV27	TRBJ1-3	CASSPNARQGTGNTIYF
TRBV5-1	TRBJ2-1	CASSSQVSSYNEQFF
TRBV6-5	TRBJ1-5	CASSYRGGQPQHF
TRBV5-4	TRBJ1-2	CASSPDRYYGYTF
TRBV27	TRBJ1-6	CASSEVGVKYSPLHF
TRBV19	TRBJ2-7	CASSGRQGLEQYF